This TCR beta chain was sequenced in a study of shared T cell receptors in the human thymus. Trimming shortened V by 0 bases and J by 2 bases, and 11 bases separated the two germline ends. CDR3 length: 16 amino acids. The V gene's germline CDR1 is SGDLS and CDR2 YYNGEE. The data were produced by immunoSEQ multiplex PCR, yet TCRdb's version contains in-frame clones alone and is incomplete. The sample has over 65,000 clones; over 90% are singletons. This TCR was recovered from a human donor. Sequencing was done on a sample of thymocytes. The rearrangement links TRBV9 to TRBJ1-4, with a weak D call TRBD1 (5 bases). CDR3 sequence reads: CASSVGDGLTNEKLFF. CDR3 bases: TGTGCCAGCAGCGTAGGGGACGGCCTTACTAATGAAAAACTGTTTTTT.